The T cell receptor beta chain under discussion was sequenced for a study of cytotoxic CD8 clonotypes in ibrutinib-treated CLL. On the study more broadly: Mean per-sample yields comprised 255,043 productive templates and 80,000 to 100,000 productive rearrangements.

TCRdb's copy holds only in-frame clones and misses some; the assay was immunoSEQ multiplex PCR. The sample has 250,000 to 350,000 clones, approximately 76% seen once. The CDR3 runs to 18 residues. Germline CDR1 and CDR2: SQVTM and ANQGSEA. V lost 3 bases to trimming and J lost 0 bases; unmatched junction nucleotides: 13. Whole-study findings and limits: Clonality was higher at ibrutinib response and returned toward baseline at progression. The clonality rise at ibrutinib response reflected private clonotype expansion.

A remark on this clone: Its antigen is currently unknown.

The rearrangement links TRBV29-1 to TRBJ2-5; TRBD2 aligns across 10 bases. The receptor's source is a human donor with chronic lymphocytic leukemia. The sequencing here drew on PBMCs, taken at disease progression, from a patient treated with ibrutinib. CDR3 sequence: CSVDRSSGGFSYQETQYF. CDR3 nucleotide sequence: TGCAGCGTTGATAGGTCTAGCGGGGGCTTTTCGTACCAAGAGACCCAGTACTTC. The whole variable domain, filled in from reference TRBV29-1 and TRBJ2-5, reads SAVISQKPSRDICQRGTSLTIQCQVDSQVTMMFWYRQQPGQSLTLIATANQGSEATYESGFVIDKFPISRPNLTFSTLTVSNMSPEDSSIYLCSVDRSSGGFSYQETQYFGPGTRLLVL.